The rows below give T cell receptor beta chains drawn from one sample of a study of cytomegalovirus exposure and HLA in healthy donors. Data came from immunoSEQ multiplex PCR; TCRdb stores just in-frame clones and leaves some out. The table has 110,000 to 150,000 clones, more than 80% seen once. The sequencing input was PBMCs. These receptors were taken from a woman between 40 and 55 years old in good health and CMV-seropositive. Both conserved end residues are part of each CDR3. D genes are given only for firm matches. Where a row states a size, it is once, few, many or the class of an expanded clone; other rows omit it.

CDR3aa | CDR3nt | v_gene | abundance | d_gene | j_gene
CASENPGQGYTGELFF | TGTGCCTCGGAAAACCCGGGACAGGGGTACACCGGGGAGCTGTTTTTT | TRBV19 | NA | TRBD1 | TRBJ2-2
CSVGADRNTEAFF | TGCAGCGTTGGGGCAGACAGGAACACTGAAGCTTTCTTT | TRBV29-1 | NA | NA | TRBJ1-1
CAWSGYLRMTGELFF | TGTGCCTGGAGCGGGTACCTCCGGATGACCGGGGAGCTGTTTTTT | TRBV30 | NA | NA | TRBJ2-2
CASSRAGGGADTQYF | TGTGCCAGCAGCCGCGCGGGGGGAGGGGCAGATACGCAGTATTTT | TRBV11-2 | NA | TRBD2 | TRBJ2-3
CASSRYGDPTGGYTF | TGTGCCAGCAGCCGCTATGGGGACCCGACAGGGGGCTACACCTTC | TRBV6-5 | NA | TRBD1 | TRBJ1-2
CASSQDSGQNHPTEAFF | TGCGCCAGCAGCCAAGATTCCGGACAGAACCATCCCACTGAAGCTTTCTTT | TRBV4-3 | NA | NA | TRBJ1-1
CASRIGDTIYF | TGTGCCAGTAGGATCGGTGACACCATATATTTT | TRBV19 | NA | NA | TRBJ1-3
CASSLTRDITDTQYF | TGTGCCAGCAGCTTGACCCGGGACATCACAGATACGCAGTATTTT | TRBV11-2 | NA | NA | TRBJ2-3
CATSRDDQPQHF | TGCGCCACCAGCAGAGACGATCAGCCCCAGCATTTT | TRBV15 | NA | NA | TRBJ1-5
CASSYRGSGNTIYF | TGTGCCAGCAGTTACAGAGGGTCCGGAAACACCATATATTTT | TRBV6-5 | NA | NA | TRBJ1-3
CASSWTLAGISYEQYF | TGTGCCAGCAGCTGGACCCTGGCGGGCATCTCCTACGAGCAGTACTTC | TRBV5-6 | NA | NA | TRBJ2-7
CASSPGLAGGSYEQYF | TGTGCCAGCAGCCCAGGACTAGCGGGAGGCTCCTACGAGCAGTACTTC | TRBV5-4 | NA | TRBD2 | TRBJ2-7
CASSLYGRKNSISYNEQFF | TGTGCCAGCAGCTTATACGGCAGGAAAAACTCCATCTCCTACAATGAGCAGTTCTTC | TRBV13 | NA | NA | TRBJ2-1
CASRFPPTGRSGNTIYF | TGTGCCAGCAGGTTCCCCCCGACAGGACGTTCTGGAAACACCATATATTTT | TRBV12-1 | NA | NA | TRBJ1-3
CASSLGQGENSPLHF | TGTGCCAGCAGCTTAGGGCAGGGTGAGAATTCACCCCTCCACTTT | TRBV7-9 | NA | NA | TRBJ1-6
CASSFADRSPNEQYF | TGCGCCAGCAGCTTCGCGGACAGGTCCCCTAACGAGCAGTACTTC | TRBV5-1 | NA | TRBD1 | TRBJ2-7
CASSALTRKVAKNIQYF | TGTGCCAGCAGCGCACTGACTAGGAAGGTGGCCAAAAACATTCAGTACTTC | TRBV9 | NA | NA | TRBJ2-4
CASSYSKGARTEAFF | TGTGCCAGCAGTTACTCGAAGGGGGCCAGGACTGAAGCTTTCTTT | TRBV6-5 | few | TRBD1 | TRBJ1-1
CASSQDFGLAGGPTYEQYF | TGCGCCAGCAGCCAAGATTTTGGACTAGCGGGGGGACCCACCTACGAGCAGTACTTC | TRBV4-3 | once | TRBD2 | TRBJ2-7
CASGIGGQNYEQYF | TGTGCCAGCGGAATAGGAGGACAGAACTACGAGCAGTACTTC | TRBV27 | NA | NA | TRBJ2-7